These 2 T cell receptor beta chains were all obtained from the same sample, sequenced in a study of beta chain features in type 1 diabetes. Study-wide results and limits: Moderate yet significant TCRB CDR3 shortening was seen in Type 1 diabetes patients in all four CD4+ subsets.

These TCRs are of unknown antigen specificity. As every portion of the isolated RNA was reverse transcribed, the sequencing read expressed TCRB transcripts. This table comes from immunoSEQ multiplex PCR, and its TCRdb copy is limited to in-frame clones, with some not included. The table lists hundreds of thousands of clones, around an eighth of them singletons. Material: naive CD4+ T cells from blood. The source is a young man with type 1 diabetes.

The rearrangement links TRBV25-1 to TRBJ2-7; TRBD1 aligns across 9 bases. The CDR3 spans 17 residues. V trimming: 8 bases; J trimming: 0 bases; junction bases outside the gene matches: 14. Germline V gene lookup returns CDR1 MGHDK and CDR2 SYGVNS. CDR3 in amino acids: CASPPGTGSRGSYEQYF. The DNA for the CDR3 is TGTGCCAGCCCCCCGGGGACAGGGTCAAGAGGCTCCTACGAGCAGTACTTC.

This clone has a handful of counts. V usage is TRBV29-1 and J usage is TRBJ1-2; no clear D gene. Germline-derived CDR1 and CDR2 are SQVTM and ANQGSEA. This CDR3 is built from 13 residues. Trimming cost V 3 bases and J 4 bases, with 12 bases left between them. The CDR3 DNA sequence: TGCAGCGTTGACCCGCTCCCGGGCTATGGCTACACCTTC. It encodes CSVDPLPGYGYTF.